Shown below are 27 T cell receptor beta chains from a single sample sequenced in a study of monozygotic twins with inflammatory bowel disease. TCRdb reprocessed the 5' RACE reads and reports one entry per CDR3 protein, with no DNA. The sample shows around 220,000 distinct CDR3 sequences, and around 7.6% sits with its ten largest clones. The specimen sequenced was blood. The receptors shown here come from a human donor with ulcerative colitis or Crohn's disease, or a healthy co-twin of an affected twin (not recorded which).

CDR3: CASSFRDRTTGELFF. V is TRBV7-9 and J is TRBJ2-2; the TCRdb call, TRBD1, lacks DNA for checking. This CDR3 spans 15 amino acids. Germline-derived CDR1 and CDR2 are SEHNR and FQNEAQ (reference sequence).

The chain carries TRBV24-1 and TRBJ2-5; TCRdb outputs TRBD1, but without DNA this stays unchecked. The CDR3 sequence is 14 residues long. Germline V CDR1 and CDR2: KGHDR, SFDVKD. CDR3 amino acids: CATSDPTGGETQYF.

This chain connects TRBV6-2 or TRBV6-3 to TRBJ1-1; TCRdb's D call of TRBD1 is untestable without DNA. The germline V gene encodes CDR1 MNHEY and CDR2 SVGEGT. The CDR3 sequence is 14 residues long. CDR3 in amino acids: CASSYQGANTEAFF.

This chain connects TRBV6-6 to TRBJ2-2. The CDR3 covers 14 residues. CDR1 and CDR2 (germline): MNHNY, SVGAGI (reference sequence). CDR3 residues: CASSYSSNTGELFF.

CDR3 region: CASSLAIEYEQYF. V usage is TRBV5-1 and J usage is TRBJ2-7. The germline CDR1 and CDR2 sequences are SGHRS and YFSETQ. This CDR3 spans 13 amino acids.

This rearrangement joins TRBV20-1 to TRBJ1-1; TCRdb names TRBD1, which stays unverified in the absence of DNA. There are 13 residues in the CDR3. CDR1 and CDR2 from the germline V gene are DFQATT and SNEGSKA (reference sequence). CDR3 sequence: CSARVGGSGEAFF.

V gene TRBV4-1 combines with J gene TRBJ2-1; TCRdb names TRBD1, which stays unverified in the absence of DNA. CDR1 is MGHRA, CDR2 YSYEKL, per germline. The CDR3 length is 17 residues. The CDR3 is CASSRLPGQEGRNEQFF.

The chain uses TRBV11-2 and TRBJ2-1; the D call from TCRdb, TRBD2, cannot be confirmed without DNA. The germline gives CDR1 SGHAT, CDR2 FQNNGV. The CDR3 is made up of 19 amino acids. CDR3 protein: CASSLSTVLLAASYNEQFF.

V is TRBV12-3 or TRBV12-4 and J is TRBJ2-5; TCRdb returns TRBD2, unconfirmable since there is no DNA. The CDR3 is 15 residues long. CDR3 sequence: CASTLLGWGQETQYF.

The rearrangement joins TRBV16 to TRBJ2-1; TCRdb names TRBD2, which stays unverified in the absence of DNA. Germline V lookup: CDR1 KGHSY, CDR2 FQNENV. This CDR3 spans 14 amino acids. CDR3 protein: CASSPSSGGAEQFF.

The chain has TRBV12-3 or TRBV12-4 and TRBJ2-2; checking the TCRdb D call of TRBD2 is not possible without DNA. CDR3 length equals 16 residues. CDR3 sequence: CAGRQPGPRDTGELFF.

This chain connects TRBV25-1 to TRBJ1-4; TCRdb gives TRBD1 as the D gene, but with no DNA this cannot be confirmed. Germline CDR1 is MGHDK and CDR2 is SYGVNS. CDR3 length: 15 residues. CDR3 residues: CASQPRTDPNEKLFF.

The V and J genes are TRBV5-5 and TRBJ1-2; the D call of TRBD1 rests on TCRdb alone, since no DNA is present to check it. The CDR3 contains 15 residues. CDR1 and CDR2 (germline): SGHKS, YYEKEE (reference sequence). This CDR3 is CASSLEVRPRYGYTF. Based on the CDR3 plus reference TRBV5-5 and TRBJ1-2, the full variable domain is DAGVTQSPTHLIKTRGQQVTLRCSPISGHKSVSWYQQVLGQGPQFIFQYYEKEERGRGNFPDRFSARQFPNYSSELNVNALLLGDSALYLCASSLEVRPRYGYTFGSGTRLTVV.

The chain combines TRBV5-5 with TRBJ2-3; TCRdb's assignment of TRBD1 cannot be checked, as there is no DNA. The germline gives CDR1 SGHKS, CDR2 YYEKEE (reference sequence). The CDR3 loop spans 15 amino acids. CDR3 loop: CASSLFTGATDTQYF. The entire variable domain, with the rest obtained from reference TRBV5-5 and TRBJ2-3, is as follows: DAGVTQSPTHLIKTRGQQVTLRCSPISGHKSVSWYQQVLGQGPQFIFQYYEKEERGRGNFPDRFSARQFPNYSSELNVNALLLGDSALYLCASSLFTGATDTQYFGPGTRLTVL.

The rearrangement links TRBV6-1 to TRBJ1-5. CDR1 is MNHNS, CDR2 SASEGT, per germline. The CDR3 has 13 amino acids. Here the CDR3 reads CASSEIYFGPQHF.

The chain joins TRBV5-1 to TRBJ2-2; there is no DNA to check the TCRdb D call of TRBD2. Germline CDR1 SGHRS, CDR2 YFSETQ. The CDR3 is made up of 16 amino acids. This CDR3 reads CASSLEGRASAGELFF.

CDR3 sequence: CASSSSGTAYNSPLHF. The rearrangement uses TRBV19 and TRBJ1-6; the TCRdb call, TRBD1, lacks DNA for checking. This CDR3 contains 16 residues. Germline V lookup: CDR1 LNHDA, CDR2 SQIVND (reference sequence).

The rearrangement uses TRBV4-2 and TRBJ2-1; lacking DNA, the TRBD2 call made by TCRdb goes unchecked. This CDR3 contains 16 residues. CDR1 is LGHNA and CDR2 is YNFKEQ in the germline V gene. CDR3 protein: CASSQEWTSRGGEQFF.

The V gene is TRBV5-1, the J gene TRBJ2-2; no DNA is available, so the TRBD1 call from TCRdb remains unchecked. The length of the CDR3 is 15 residues. Germline CDR1 reads SGHRS; CDR2 reads YFSETQ. This CDR3 reads CASSLEQGYTGELFF.

The chain joins TRBV28 to TRBJ1-3; TCRdb's D call of TRBD1 is untestable without DNA. Germline loops: CDR1 MDHEN, CDR2 SYDVKM. This CDR3 has 12 residues. The CDR3 spells CASSFGGGTIYF.

The chain is built from TRBV29-1 and TRBJ2-1. CDR1 is SQVTM and CDR2 is ANQGSEA in the germline V gene. The CDR3 has 11 residues. This chain's CDR3 is CSVDIANEQFF.

The V call is TRBV21-1, the J call TRBJ1-5; TCRdb calls TRBD1, which cannot be checked without DNA. TRBV21-1 is noted as a pseudogene. This CDR3 is built from 18 residues. CDR3 region: CASSKRTGGGNSNQPQHF.

The chain links TRBV7-2 to TRBJ2-2. The germline V gene has CDR1 SGHTA and CDR2 FQGNSA. CDR3 length equals 16 residues. CDR3: CASSWADLANTGELFF. The full variable domain, its missing parts supplied by reference TRBV7-2 and TRBJ2-2, is GAGVSQSPSNKVTEKGKDVELRCDPISGHTALYWYRQSLGQGLEFLIYFQGNSAPDKSGLPSDRFSAERTGGSVSTLTIQRTQQEDSAVYLCASSWADLANTGELFFGEGSRLTVL.

The rearrangement uses TRBV3-1 and TRBJ2-7; TCRdb indicates TRBD2, and absent DNA this call remains unverified. This CDR3 is 14 amino acids long. Germline V gives CDR1 LGHDT, CDR2 YNNKEL (reference sequence). CDR3 sequence reads: CASSQGGSGPEQYF.

The V gene is TRBV5-1, the J gene TRBJ2-3; no DNA is available, so the TRBD1 call from TCRdb remains unchecked. The CDR3 has 13 amino acids. The germline gives CDR1 SGHRS, CDR2 YFSETQ. CDR3 region: CASSPTGPDTQYF.

This sequence joins TRBV4-1 and TRBJ1-1. Germline values: CDR1 MGHRA, CDR2 YSYEKL. CDR3 size: 14 residues. CDR3 residues: CASSQRTPNTEAFF.

The chain is built from TRBV3-1 and TRBJ1-4. The CDR3 length is 14 residues. CDR1 LGHDT and CDR2 YNNKEL come from the germline V gene (reference sequence). The CDR3 sequence is CASSQGFGNEKLFF.